Each of the 25 T cell receptor beta chains below was sequenced from the same sample in a study of shared clonotypes between healthy human individuals. TCRdb's copy holds only in-frame clones and misses some; the assay was immunoSEQ multiplex PCR. Of about 870,000 clones in the sample, about 92% were seen once. Naive CD8 cells, CD45RO-negative and positively selected for CCR7, excluded terminally differentiated effector memory CD45RA+ cells. The specimen sequenced was naive CD8+ T cells sorted from blood. These receptors were collected from a man younger than 45 in good health.

CDR3 coding DNA: TGTGCCAGCAGCGAGGGGACGGTTGGCAATCAGCCCCAGCATTTT. Protein product: CASSEGTVGNQPQHF. The chain joins TRBV9 to TRBJ1-5, with a possible D match to TRBD1 (5 bases). V lost 3 bases to trimming and J lost 2 bases, with 12 bases between them. Looked up from germline, CDR1 is SGDLS and CDR2 is YYNGEE. There are 15 residues in the CDR3.

Only one count was recorded for this clone. The J gene is TRBJ2-3, the V gene TRBV10-1; D gene unclear. V gave up 0 bases and J gave up 2 bases, with 6 bases separating them. From germline, CDR1 is WNHNN and CDR2 SYGVQD (reference sequence). This CDR3 has 14 amino acids. CDR3: CASSESRTTDTQYF. DNA of the CDR3: TGCGCCAGCAGTGAGTCCCGTACCACAGATACGCAGTATTTT.

The chain combines TRBV11-2 with TRBJ2-3; D ambiguous. The V and J ends lost 6 bases and 2 bases respectively, with 18 bases between them. CDR1 is SGHAT, CDR2 FQNNGV, per germline. This CDR3 is 16 amino acids long. The CDR3 spells CASRPFLDTNTDTQYF. As DNA, the CDR3 is TGTGCCAGCAGGCCGTTCCTTGACACCAACACAGATACGCAGTATTTT.

V usage is TRBV4-1 and J usage is TRBJ2-2; D is undetermined. This CDR3 spans 13 amino acids. The V gene's germline CDR1 is MGHRA and CDR2 YSYEKL. V lost 2 bases to trimming and J lost 6 bases, with 7 bases between them. The DNA of the CDR3 is TGCGCCAGCAGCCAAAGTATCGCCGGGGAGCTGTTTTTT. Translated, it gives CASSQSIAGELFF.

This clone was detected only once. This chain uses TRBV7-9 with TRBJ1-1, with unresolved D. The CDR3 sequence is 11 residues long. V dropped 5 bases and J dropped 8 bases, with 9 bases sitting between them. Germline assignment: CDR1 SEHNR and CDR2 FQNEAQ (reference sequence). This chain's CDR3 is CASSGGMEAFF. DNA for the CDR3: TGTGCCAGCAGCGGAGGAATGGAAGCTTTCTTT.

The rearrangement links TRBV7-8 to TRBJ2-7; no firm D call. CDR1 is SGHVS and CDR2 is FQNEAQ in the germline V gene. V dropped 5 bases and J dropped 0 bases, with 11 bases sitting between them. The CDR3 runs 14 residues. The CDR3 loop is CASSPGSYSYEQYF. Here the CDR3 DNA reads TGTGCCAGCAGCCCCGGAAGCTACTCCTACGAGCAGTACTTC.

The rearrangement links TRBV19 to TRBJ1-5, with D possibly being TRBD1 (5 bases). The CDR3 contains 15 residues. V lost 1 base and J lost 3, with 10 bases in between. The V gene's germline CDR1 is LNHDA and CDR2 SQIVND (reference sequence). The CDR3 DNA is TGTGCCAGTAGTATAGCCGGGGCGTTCAATCAGCCCCAGCATTTT. Its protein is CASSIAGAFNQPQHF.

CDR3 bases: TGTGCCAGCAGCCGAAACGACTACGAGCAGTACTTC. This encodes CASSRNDYEQYF. The V call is TRBV7-9, the J call TRBJ2-7; no definite D call. V lost 5 bases and J lost 3, with 8 bases in between. CDR1 and CDR2 (germline): SEHNR, FQNEAQ (reference sequence). The length of the CDR3 is 12 residues.

The chain has TRBV7-2 and TRBJ2-3; 9 bases match TRBD2. The CDR3 is 15 residues long. Germline-derived CDR1 and CDR2 are SGHTA and FQGNSA. V gave up 3 bases and J gave up 4 bases; unmatched junction bases: 5. CDR3 nucleotides: TGTGCCAGCAGCTTTATAGCGGGAGTCGCAGATACGCAGTATTTT. This sequence encodes CASSFIAGVADTQYF.

The V and J genes are TRBV11-2 and TRBJ2-7; the D is unclear. The CDR3 covers 13 residues. Germline lookup yields CDR1 SGHAT and CDR2 FQNNGV. V dropped 5 bases and J dropped 5 bases, with 13 bases sitting between them. The CDR3 protein is CASSGRPLDEQYF. The CDR3 DNA sequence: TGTGCCAGCAGCGGGCGGCCTTTAGACGAGCAGTACTTC.

The gene calls are TRBV19 and TRBJ1-2, with D possibly matching TRBD1 (5 bases). V was cut by 5 bases and J by 2 bases, with 9 bases left in between. This CDR3 is 13 amino acids long. Looked up from germline, CDR1 is LNHDA and CDR2 is SQIVND (reference sequence). CDR3 DNA: TGTGCCAGTAGTCCAAGACAGAACTATGGCTACACCTTC. This translates into CASSPRQNYGYTF. The whole variable domain, remainder taken from reference TRBV19 and TRBJ1-2, is DGGITQSPKYLFRKEGQNVTLSCEQNLNHDAMYWYRQDPGQGLRLIYYSQIVNDFQKGDIAEGYSVSREKKESFPLTVTSAQKNPTAFYLCASSPRQNYGYTFGSGTRLTVV.

A remark on this clone: The CDR3 end shows no conserved phenylalanine or tryptophan, and so a read error is likely. Because the CDR3's place on the DNA is in doubt, the DNA is left out and the CDR3 is given as listed by TCRdb. The chain combines TRBV23-1 with TRBJ2-4; the DNA was not compared with TRBD1, the D call given in the table. TRBV23-1 carries the ORF label, with uncertain function. The CDR3 length is 10 residues, termini included. This CDR3 reads CASSQRTGRD.

This chain uses TRBV11-3 with TRBJ2-2, with D unclear. The CDR3 is 13 residues long. V shed 2 bases and J shed 6 bases, with 7 bases lying between them. Germline values: CDR1 SGHNT, CDR2 YENEEA. The CDR3 DNA reads as TGTGCCAGCAGCTTAAGGCATCCCGGGGAGCTGTTTTTT. The encoded protein is CASSLRHPGELFF. Full variable domain (remainder filled in from reference TRBV11-3 and TRBJ2-2): EAGVVQSPRYKIIEKKQPVAFWCNPISGHNTLYWYLQNLGQGPELLIRYENEEAVDDSQLPKDRFSAERLKGVDSTLKIQPAELGDSAVYLCASSLRHPGELFFGEGSRLTVL.

The chain recombines TRBV19 with TRBJ2-1; D might be TRBD1 (7 bases). Trimming took off 5 bases at V and 8 bases at J, with 19 bases between the two ends. The CDR3 totals 15 residues. CDR1 and CDR2 from the germline V gene are LNHDA and SQIVND (reference sequence). The CDR3, as DNA: TGTGCCAGTAGTGCCTACAGGGGAGGTGGCTATGAGCAGTTCTTC. It is translated as CASSAYRGGGYEQFF.

The J gene is TRBJ2-1, the V gene TRBV6-1; no firm D call. Trimming stripped 3 bases from V and 8 bases from J, with 23 bases between. This CDR3 spans 17 amino acids. Germline V gene sequence: CDR1 MNHNS, CDR2 SASEGT. This chain's CDR3 is CASSDGGHVGFGDEQFF. The CDR3 DNA follows: TGTGCCAGCAGTGACGGTGGGCATGTGGGTTTTGGGGATGAGCAGTTCTTC.

The gene calls are TRBV27 and TRBJ2-7; D could derive from TRBD1 or TRBD2 (5 bases each). V lost 5 bases, J lost 3 bases, and 20 bases lay in between. CDR1 and CDR2 (germline): MNHEY, SMNVEV (reference sequence). The CDR3 consists of 16 residues. The chain's CDR3 is CASSGTDPGFLYEQYF. CDR3 coding DNA: TGTGCCAGCAGTGGGACCGACCCTGGATTCCTCTACGAGCAGTACTTC.

This chain joins TRBV27 and TRBJ2-2; the D gene is possibly TRBD2 (6 bases). The CDR3 is 16 amino acids. V lost 5 bases and J 1 base, leaving 14 bases between the germline ends. Germline V gene lookup returns CDR1 MNHEY and CDR2 SMNVEV (reference sequence). The DNA of the CDR3 is TGTGCCAGCAGTAATAGTGGGACTTGGAACACCGGGGAGCTGTTTTTT. Translation: CASSNSGTWNTGELFF.

The CDR3 DNA reads TGTGCCAGCTCTAGGGTTTTGGGTAATGAAAAACTGTTTTTT. Protein sequence: CASSRVLGNEKLFF. V and J are TRBV7-9 and TRBJ1-4; the D is unclear. Germline CDR1 SEHNR, CDR2 FQNEAQ (reference sequence). The CDR3 is 14 residues long. V lost 8 bases and J lost 4, with 14 bases in between. The whole variable domain, remainder taken from reference TRBV7-9 and TRBJ1-4, is DTGVSQNPRHKITKRGQNVTFRCDPISEHNRLYWYRQTLGQGPEFLTYFQNEAQLEKSRLLSDRFSAERPKGSFSTLEIQRTEQGDSAMYLCASSRVLGNEKLFFGSGTQLSVL.

The chain couples TRBV27 to TRBJ2-7; 9 positions match TRBD2. The CDR3 loop spans 15 amino acids. Germline values: CDR1 MNHEY, CDR2 SMNVEV (reference sequence). V shed 3 bases and J 3 bases; nucleotides not matched to a gene: 6. The CDR3 DNA follows: TGTGCCAGCAGTTTTCAGAGACTAGCGGTCTACGAGCAGTACTTC. Protein product: CASSFQRLAVYEQYF.

The chain uses TRBV10-3 and TRBJ1-1, with D possibly TRBD1 on 5 matching bases. The V gene's germline CDR1 is ENHRY and CDR2 SYGVKD. CDR3 size: 15 residues. V gave up 3 bases and J gave up 3 bases, with 14 bases separating them. The CDR3 sequence: CAISDDRGQHTEAFF. CDR3 DNA: TGTGCCATCAGTGATGACAGAGGCCAACACACTGAAGCTTTCTTT.

A note on this clone: This sample includes further DNA sequences coding for the same CDR3. The gene calls are TRBV4-3 and TRBJ2-3; TRBD2 aligns across 9 bases. Germline V gene sequence: CDR1 LGHNA, CDR2 YSLEER. J gave up 3 bases and V 0 bases, and 4 bases lay outside the gene matches. The length of the CDR3 is 16 residues. The DNA for the CDR3 is TGCGCCAGCAGCCAAGATCTAACTAGCGGGACAGATACGCAGTATTTT. It translates to CASSQDLTSGTDTQYF.

This clone was detected once. The chain combines TRBV19 with TRBJ2-1; D may be TRBD2 (6 bases). Germline V gene sequence: CDR1 LNHDA, CDR2 SQIVND (reference sequence). The CDR3 spans 14 residues. The germline V and J ends were trimmed by 2 bases and 6 bases, with 11 bases remaining between them. This CDR3 reads CASSILARLNEQFF. The CDR3 DNA reads TGTGCCAGTAGTATACTAGCGCGCCTCAATGAGCAGTTCTTC.

This clone was observed a single time. The J gene is TRBJ1-3, the V gene TRBV2, with no clear D. CDR1 is SNHLY, CDR2 FYNNEI, per germline. The V end lost 4 bases, the J end lost 9 bases, and 4 bases lay between the germline ends. The CDR3 loop spans 10 amino acids. CDR3 nucleotides: TGTGCCAGCAGTGGGAGCACCATATATTTT. This gives the protein CASSGSTIYF.

The chain links TRBV14 to TRBJ2-1; 7 bases fit TRBD2. In germline, CDR1 is SGHDN, CDR2 FVKESK. The CDR3 length is 14 residues. V shed 4 bases and J 6 bases; nucleotides not matched to a gene: 6. The CDR3 loop reads CASSPRETPNEQFF. DNA for the CDR3: TGTGCCAGCAGCCCGCGGGAGACTCCCAATGAGCAGTTCTTC.

This clone was observed once. The rearrangement joins TRBV9 to TRBJ2-5; the D call may be TRBD1 or TRBD2 (5 bases each). The germline gives CDR1 SGDLS, CDR2 YYNGEE. V gave up 2 bases and J gave up 2 bases, with 16 bases separating them. The CDR3 has 16 amino acids. This CDR3 reads CASSVGAGERQETQYF. The CDR3 nucleotides read TGTGCCAGCAGCGTTGGGGCCGGGGAGCGGCAAGAGACCCAGTACTTC.